The 30 T cell receptor beta chains below all came from one sample that was sequenced in a study of human T cells and chemical hapten exposure (dated by TCRdb to the early 2020s). The sample's time point label, in plain terms: patch test 3, about 24 weeks after DPC sensitization. This specimen's treatment or condition label, interpreted: therapeutic diphenylcyclopropenone sensitization with weekly scalp DPC. The library was obtained by RACE. TCRdb shows the sequencer as NextSeq 500. Using fastp trimming at Q25 and MiXCR clonotype assembly, TCRdb reanalyzed the public sequencing data and kept in-frame beta chains. A single entry per CDR3 protein holds the most common genes and DNA from its merged rows. For this sample the table gives approximately 160,000 distinct CDR3 sequences, of which about 30% were detected only once. Roughly 2% of the sample rests with the top ten. Here the sequenced sample was whole blood, taken in connection with sensitization to the hapten diphenylcyclopropenone (DPC). These receptors were taken from a woman younger than 30 with alopecia areata. Some clones in this sample may be carry-over from other donors' samples.

This clonotype was found a few times. At one of its ends the junction is not consistent with the germline gene, which may arise from a read error. The gene calls are TRBV4-2 and TRBJ2-4, with D perhaps TRBD2 (6 bases). The CDR3 length is 15 residues. Germline lookup yields CDR1 LGHNA and CDR2 YNFKEQ. The CDR3 loop reads CASSQGPGVQNIQYF. DNA for the CDR3: TGTGCCAGCAGTCAAGGGCCGGGGGTCCAAAACATTCAGTACTTC.

The chain employs TRBV7-2 and TRBJ2-3; D is unresolved. Germline V gene data show CDR1 as SGHTA and CDR2 as FQGNSA. CDR3 length: 13 residues. V gave up 5 bases and J gave up 3 bases, with 9 bases separating them. CDR3 bases: TGTGCCAGCAGCCGGACCCGAACAGATACGCAGTATTTT. This encodes CASSRTRTDTQYF.

The rearrangement joins TRBV7-9 to TRBJ2-5; D may be TRBD2 (5 bases). The V gene's germline CDR1 is SEHNR and CDR2 FQNEAQ (reference sequence). The CDR3 contains 14 residues. Between the trimmed V and J ends, which lost 4 bases and 7 bases, there was a span of 16 bases. The CDR3 bases are TGTGCCAGCAGCTCCGGGCTTTACGAGGGGACCCAGTACTTC. This translates into CASSSGLYEGTQYF.

As concerns this clonotype: At one boundary the junction diverges from the germline segment, which might be a read error. J is TRBJ2-1 and V is TRBV6-2 or TRBV6-3, with D possibly matching TRBD1 (5 bases). The germline CDR1 and CDR2 sequences are MNHEY and SVGEGT. CDR3 size: 11 residues. The CDR3 DNA reads as TGTGCCAGCAGCGCAGGCAGGGTAAAGCTCTTC. Protein product: CASSAGRVKLF.

This chain uses TRBV30 with TRBJ1-1; tentative D call: TRBD1 (5 bases). From germline, CDR1 is GTSNPN and CDR2 SVGIG (reference sequence). Between the trimmed V and J ends, which lost 1 base and 4 bases, there was a span of 7 bases. The CDR3 loop spans 12 amino acids. The CDR3 region has the DNA TGTGCCTGGAGTGCAGGGAGCACTGAAGCTTTCTTT. Protein: CAWSAGSTEAFF.

The DNA for the CDR3 is TGTGCCATCAGAGACGGATGGGGAGACGAGCAGTACTTC. This gives the protein CAIRDGWGDEQYF. This chain joins TRBV10-3 and TRBJ2-7; TRBD2 might be the D (5 bases). Per the germline V gene, CDR1 is ENHRY and CDR2 is SYGVKD. CDR3 length equals 13 residues. V was trimmed by 6 bases and J by 5 bases, leaving 14 bases between them.

This chain links TRBV12-3 or TRBV12-4 with TRBJ1-3; D is undetermined. This CDR3 region has 12 residues. V was shortened by 4 bases and J by 0 bases, with 1 base between the two germline ends. CDR3 coding DNA: TGTGCCAGCAGTTACTCTGGAAACACCATATATTTT. Translating it yields CASSYSGNTIYF.

This clonotype has only a few counts. This chain links TRBV4-3 with TRBJ2-1, with D possibly TRBD2 on 5 matching bases. The CDR3 runs to 15 residues. The germline gives CDR1 LGHNA, CDR2 YSLEER. The germline V and J ends were trimmed by 4 bases and 0 bases, with 10 bases remaining between them. The chain's CDR3 is CASSPGTSSYNEQFF. The CDR3 nucleotides are TGCGCCAGCAGCCCTGGTACTAGCTCCTACAATGAGCAGTTCTTC.

This clonotype appeared many times. The chain carries TRBV2 and TRBJ2-2; D gene uncertain. The CDR3 sequence is 14 residues long. Trimming left V 8 bases short and J 0 bases short, with 10 bases between. In germline, CDR1 is SNHLY, CDR2 FYNNEI. DNA of the CDR3: TGTGCCAGCCGCGGCGGACCGAACACCGGGGAGCTGTTTTTT. Amino acid sequence: CASRGGPNTGELFF. The whole variable domain, filled in from reference TRBV2 and TRBJ2-2, reads EPEVTQTPSHQVTQMGQEVILRCVPISNHLYFYWYRQILGQKVEFLVSFYNNEISEKSEIFDDQFSVERPDGSNFTLKIRSTKLEDSAMYFCASRGGPNTGELFFGEGSRLTVL.

There are many counts of this clonotype. This rearrangement joins TRBV18 to TRBJ2-2, with D unresolved. Trimming shortened V by 1 base and J by 5 bases, and 8 bases separated the two germline ends. The length of the CDR3 is 14 residues. The V gene's germline CDR1 is KGHSH and CDR2 LQKENI. CDR3 DNA sequence: TGTGCCAGCTCACCACGGCAGAATACCGGGGAGCTGTTTTTT. Encoded protein: CASSPRQNTGELFF.

V is TRBV28 and J is TRBJ2-1, with D possibly being TRBD2 (5 bases). The CDR3 sequence is 13 residues long. V was clipped by 3 bases and J by 12 bases, with 15 bases between them. The germline gives CDR1 MDHEN, CDR2 SYDVKM. In DNA, the CDR3 is TGTGCCAGCAGTTTCCCCGGGCCCAGCGGGCAGTTCTTC. Residues: CASSFPGPSGQFF. The variable domain in full, with the rest retrieved from reference TRBV28 and TRBJ2-1, is DVKVTQSSRYLVKRTGEKVFLECVQDMDHENMFWYRQDPGLGLRLIYFSYDVKMKEKGDIPEGYSVSREKKERFSLILESASTNQTSMYLCASSFPGPSGQFFGPGTRLTVL.

V gene TRBV7-9 combines with J gene TRBJ2-4; tentatively, D is TRBD2 (7 bases). The CDR3 loop spans 16 amino acids. CDR1 SEHNR and CDR2 FQNEAQ come from the germline V gene (reference sequence). V lost 5 bases and J 5 bases, leaving 19 bases between the germline ends. The CDR3: CASSPEGGRVQNIQYF. CDR3 coding DNA: TGTGCCAGCAGCCCCGAGGGGGGGCGCGTTCAAAACATTCAGTACTTC.

The chain joins TRBV5-1 to TRBJ2-7, with TRBD2 as a possible D gene (6 bases). The CDR3 loop spans 14 amino acids. Germline CDR1 SGHRS, CDR2 YFSETQ. Trimming stripped 3 bases from V and 2 bases from J, with 12 bases between. The CDR3 DNA reads as TGCGCCAGCAGCTACGGGAGTACAGCCTACGAGCAGTACTTC. Translating gives CASSYGSTAYEQYF. The full variable domain, its missing parts supplied by reference TRBV5-1 and TRBJ2-7, is KAGVTQTPRYLIKTRGQQVTLSCSPISGHRSVSWYQQTPGQGLQFLFEYFSETQRNKGNFPGRFSGRQFSNSRSEMNVSTLELGDSALYLCASSYGSTAYEQYFGPGTRLTVT.

The genes are TRBV2 and TRBJ1-1; D is ambiguous. This CDR3 has 14 residues. The ends were cut back, 6 bases at V and 0 bases at J, with 11 bases in the middle. Per the germline V gene, CDR1 is SNHLY and CDR2 is FYNNEI. The DNA of the CDR3 is TGTGCCAGCAGGCAGGTATACATGAACACTGAAGCTTTCTTT. It is translated as CASRQVYMNTEAFF.

The table lists this clonotype with a few counts. The V and J genes are TRBV2 and TRBJ2-2, with 7 bases fitting TRBD1. The CDR3 is made up of 14 amino acids. The ends lost 7 bases at V and 6 bases at J; junction bases unmatched: 8. Germline V gene sequence: CDR1 SNHLY, CDR2 FYNNEI. CDR3 nucleotides: TGTGCCAGCACCCTTCAGGGGGTATCCGGGGAGCTGTTTTTT. It specifies CASTLQGVSGELFF.

This clonotype was seen at least ten times. The chain recombines TRBV10-2 with TRBJ2-7; 7 bases agree with TRBD2. V was clipped by 5 bases and J by 4 bases; unmatched bases: 8. Looked up from germline, CDR1 is WSHSY and CDR2 is SAAADI. This CDR3 has 14 amino acids. The CDR3 sequence: CASSFRRERYEQYF. The DNA for the CDR3 is TGCGCCAGCAGTTTTAGGCGGGAGAGGTACGAGCAGTACTTC.

The chain employs TRBV27 and TRBJ2-5; no clear D. CDR1 and CDR2 (germline): MNHEY, SMNVEV (reference sequence). V was pared by 3 bases and J by 2 bases, with 13 bases between. The CDR3 totals 15 residues. The CDR3 loop is CASSLRRLSQETQYF. DNA for the CDR3: TGTGCCAGCAGTTTGAGAAGACTCAGTCAAGAGACCCAGTACTTC.

The CDR3 bases are TGTGCCAGCAGTCGTGGCCACGTAAAACTGTTTTTT. It translates to CASSRGHVKLFF. The chain uses TRBV21-1 and TRBJ1-4. TRBV21-1 is annotated as a pseudogene. There are 12 residues in the CDR3.

V and J are TRBV7-2 and TRBJ2-2; D is unresolved. The V and J ends lost 5 bases and 6 bases respectively, with 10 bases between them. The germline CDR1 and CDR2 sequences are SGHTA and FQGNSA. The CDR3 totals 13 residues. The CDR3 coding sequence is TGTGCCAGCAGCCCACCCCGGGCCGGGGAGCTGTTTTTT. Translating gives CASSPPRAGELFF. The variable domain in full, with the rest retrieved from reference TRBV7-2 and TRBJ2-2, is GAGVSQSPSNKVTEKGKDVELRCDPISGHTALYWYRQSLGQGLEFLIYFQGNSAPDKSGLPSDRFSAERTGGSVSTLTIQRTQQEDSAVYLCASSPPRAGELFFGEGSRLTVL.

The rearrangement joins TRBV4-3 to TRBJ2-5; D is unresolved. In germline, CDR1 is LGHNA, CDR2 YSLEER. Trimming shortened V by 0 bases and J by 5 bases, and 13 bases separated the two germline ends. This CDR3 is 15 amino acids long. CDR3 DNA sequence: TGCGCCAGCAGCCAAGAGATTTCCAAAGGGGAGACCCAGTACTTC. It is translated as CASSQEISKGETQYF.

This clonotype was recorded at least ten times. V usage is TRBV27 and J usage is TRBJ1-3; the D is unclear. CDR1 and CDR2 (germline): MNHEY, SMNVEV (reference sequence). The CDR3 spans 14 residues. Trimming left V 6 bases short and J 0 bases short, with 9 bases between. The CDR3, as DNA: TGTGCCAGCAGGATTACATACTCTGGAAACACCATATATTTT. Translating it yields CASRITYSGNTIYF.

This clonotype was detected many times. The CDR3 region is CSVEWQGGQETQYF. CDR3 DNA: TGCAGCGTTGAATGGCAGGGGGGGCAAGAGACCCAGTACTTC. This chain links TRBV29-1 with TRBJ2-5, with D perhaps being TRBD1 or TRBD2 (7 bases each). This CDR3 has 14 amino acids. Germline CDR1 SQVTM, CDR2 ANQGSEA. Trimming stripped 2 bases from V and 2 bases from J, with 12 bases between. Variable domain in full (rest from reference TRBV29-1 and TRBJ2-5): SAVISQKPSRDICQRGTSLTIQCQVDSQVTMMFWYRQQPGQSLTLIATANQGSEATYESGFVIDKFPISRPNLTFSTLTVSNMSPEDSSIYLCSVEWQGGQETQYFGPGTRLLVL.

This clonotype has a handful of counts. This rearrangement joins TRBV10-3 to TRBJ2-1; 8 positions agree with TRBD1. The germline gives CDR1 ENHRY, CDR2 SYGVKD. CDR3 length: 12 amino acids. The trim removed 9 bases at V and 6 bases at J, leaving 4 bases unmatched. The CDR3 DNA reads as TGTGCCATTGGGACAGGCCGCAATGAGCAGTTCTTC. Translated, it gives CAIGTGRNEQFF.

This clonotype was counted only a few times. The gene calls are TRBV3-1 and TRBJ2-2; 8 bases fit TRBD2. The CDR3 contains 14 residues. V dropped 2 bases and J dropped 5; count of bases not matched to a gene: 1. CDR1 is LGHDT and CDR2 is YNNKEL in the germline V gene (reference sequence). The CDR3: CASSQLAGTGELFF. The CDR3 nucleotides read TGTGCCAGCAGCCAATTAGCGGGGACCGGGGAGCTGTTTTTT.

The chain has TRBV5-4 and TRBJ1-6, with D uncertain. V was clipped by 4 bases and J by 7 bases, with 6 bases between them. This CDR3 is 12 amino acids long. Germline CDR1 SGHNT, CDR2 YYREEE (reference sequence). The CDR3 region is CASSGRNSPLHF. The DNA of the CDR3 is TGTGCCAGCAGCGGACGGAATTCACCCCTCCACTTT.

CDR3 protein: CASSQDVGGNQPQHF. The CDR3, as DNA: TGCGCCAGCAGCCAAGATGTGGGGGGCAATCAGCCCCAGCATTTT. The chain links TRBV4-3 to TRBJ1-5, with D maybe TRBD1 (5 bases). This CDR3 is 15 amino acids long. The V gene lost 0 bases and the J gene lost 2 bases, with 8 bases spanning the gap. The germline CDR1 and CDR2 sequences are LGHNA and YSLEER.

The rearrangement links TRBV24-1 to TRBJ2-1; D unresolved. CDR3 length equals 14 residues. Looked up from germline, CDR1 is KGHDR and CDR2 is SFDVKD. V lost 5 bases, J lost 1 base, and 8 bases lay in between. The CDR3 region has the DNA TGTGCCACCAGTGCCTCCGGTTCCTACAATGAGCAGTTCTTC. Translation: CATSASGSYNEQFF.

In its sample, this clonotype was seen a few times. The chain carries TRBV11-2 and TRBJ2-2; maybe TRBD1 (5 bases). Trimming took off 6 bases at V and 7 bases at J, with 15 bases between the two ends. The CDR3 loop spans 14 amino acids. Germline V gives CDR1 SGHAT, CDR2 FQNNGV. CDR3 in amino acids: CASRLAQDNGELFF. CDR3 nucleotides: TGTGCCAGCAGATTGGCACAGGATAACGGGGAGCTGTTTTTT.

This rearrangement joins TRBV4-2 to TRBJ2-1, with a tentative D call TRBD1 (5 bases). The CDR3 runs 16 residues. Germline loops: CDR1 LGHNA, CDR2 YNFKEQ. V was trimmed by 4 bases and J by 0 bases, leaving 13 bases between them. The CDR3 here is CASSPWGDSSYNEQFF. CDR3 nucleotide sequence: TGTGCCAGCAGCCCCTGGGGCGACAGCTCCTACAATGAGCAGTTCTTC.

Ten or more counts support this clonotype. V is TRBV20-1 and J is TRBJ2-7; 8 bases align to TRBD2. This CDR3 is 16 amino acids long. CDR1 is DFQATT and CDR2 is SNEGSKA in the germline V gene (reference sequence). J was trimmed by 3 bases and V by 6 bases; bases with no gene match: 16. The CDR3 here is CSALEEGLAGYYEQYF. CDR3 sequence (DNA): TGCAGTGCCCTTGAGGAGGGTCTAGCGGGTTACTACGAGCAGTACTTC.